A single sample gave rise to the 3 T cell receptor beta chains below, sequenced in a study of T-cell memory formation after mild COVID-19. TCRdb re-called the 5' RACE reads through MiXCR, storing one row per CDR3 protein. Among 180,000 or so distinct CDR3 sequences listed, roughly 16% were seen once. Sequencing was done on a sample of PBMCs or a T cell subset sorted from them (not recorded which). The source is an adult woman who had mild COVID-19 (a few samples of this study predate the infection). Cell type and time point are not known.

The chain carries TRBV20-1 and TRBJ1-1; D ambiguous. The CDR3 is 14 residues long. Germline V gene sequence: CDR1 DFQATT, CDR2 SNEGSKA (reference sequence). V lost 3 bases to trimming and J lost 4 bases, with 15 bases between them. This CDR3 is CSARREALSTEAFF. CDR3 DNA sequence: TGCAGTGCTAGGCGGGAGGCCTTGAGCACTGAAGCTTTCTTT.

The chain joins TRBV18 to TRBJ2-1; the match to TRBD2 covers 8 bases. The CDR3 contains 15 residues. Looked up from germline, CDR1 is KGHSH and CDR2 is LQKENI. Unmatched junction bases numbered 9, after V lost 3 bases and J lost 8 bases. In DNA form, the CDR3 reads TGTGCCAGCTCACCTCTCCTCGGGGGGGGCGATGAGCAGTTCTTC. It is translated as CASSPLLGGGDEQFF.

The chain couples TRBV5-1 to TRBJ2-1; possible D gene TRBD1, 5 bases. CDR1 and CDR2 (germline): SGHRS, YFSETQ. The CDR3 contains 16 residues. Trimming removed 4 bases from V and 0 bases from J, with 14 bases in between. The CDR3 loop is CASSRVQAYSYNEQFF. The CDR3 nucleotides are TGCGCCAGCAGCCGGGTACAGGCCTACTCCTACAATGAGCAGTTCTTC.